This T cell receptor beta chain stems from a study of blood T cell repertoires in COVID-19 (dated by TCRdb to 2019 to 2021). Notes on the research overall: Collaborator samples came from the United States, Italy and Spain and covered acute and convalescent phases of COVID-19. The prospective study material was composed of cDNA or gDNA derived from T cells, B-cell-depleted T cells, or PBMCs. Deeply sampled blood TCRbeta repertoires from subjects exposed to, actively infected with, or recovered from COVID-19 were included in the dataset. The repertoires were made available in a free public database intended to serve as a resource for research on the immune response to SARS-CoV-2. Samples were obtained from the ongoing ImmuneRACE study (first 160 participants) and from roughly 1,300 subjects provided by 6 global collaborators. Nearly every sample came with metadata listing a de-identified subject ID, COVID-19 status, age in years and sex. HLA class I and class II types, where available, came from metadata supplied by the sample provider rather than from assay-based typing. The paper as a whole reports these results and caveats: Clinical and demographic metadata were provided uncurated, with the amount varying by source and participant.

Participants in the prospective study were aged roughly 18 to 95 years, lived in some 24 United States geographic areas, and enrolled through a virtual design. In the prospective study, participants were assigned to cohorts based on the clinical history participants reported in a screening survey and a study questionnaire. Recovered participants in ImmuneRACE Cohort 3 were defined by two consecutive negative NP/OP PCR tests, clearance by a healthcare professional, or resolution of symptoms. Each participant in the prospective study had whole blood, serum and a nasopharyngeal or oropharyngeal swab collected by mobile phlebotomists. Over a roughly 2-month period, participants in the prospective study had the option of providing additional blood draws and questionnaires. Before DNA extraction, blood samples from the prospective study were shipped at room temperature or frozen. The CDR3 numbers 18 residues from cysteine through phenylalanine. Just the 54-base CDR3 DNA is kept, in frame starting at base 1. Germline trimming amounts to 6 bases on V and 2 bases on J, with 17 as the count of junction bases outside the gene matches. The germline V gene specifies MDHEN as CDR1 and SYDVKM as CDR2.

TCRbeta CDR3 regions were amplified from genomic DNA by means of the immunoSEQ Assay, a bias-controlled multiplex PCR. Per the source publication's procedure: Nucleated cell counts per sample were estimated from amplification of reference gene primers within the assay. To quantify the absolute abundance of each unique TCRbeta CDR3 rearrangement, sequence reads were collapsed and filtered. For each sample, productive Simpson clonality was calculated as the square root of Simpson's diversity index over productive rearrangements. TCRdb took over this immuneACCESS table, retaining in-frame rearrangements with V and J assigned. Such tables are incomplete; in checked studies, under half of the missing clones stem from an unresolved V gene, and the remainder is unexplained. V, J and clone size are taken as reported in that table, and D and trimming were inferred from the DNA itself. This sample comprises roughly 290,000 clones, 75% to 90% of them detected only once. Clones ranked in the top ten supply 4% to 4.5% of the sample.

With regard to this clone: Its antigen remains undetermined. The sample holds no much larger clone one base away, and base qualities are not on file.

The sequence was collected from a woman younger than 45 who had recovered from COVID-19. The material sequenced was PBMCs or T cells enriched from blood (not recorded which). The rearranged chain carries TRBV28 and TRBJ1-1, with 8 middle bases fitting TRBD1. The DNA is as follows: TGTGCCAGCAGACCTGACAGGGGCGACAATTATATAAACACTGAAGCTTTCTTT. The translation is CASRPDRGDNYINTEAFF.